The 7 T cell receptor beta chains presented below share a single source sample, sequenced in a study of blood T cell repertoires in COVID-19. Method: immunoSEQ multiplex PCR; TCRdb's copy keeps in-frame clones and lacks some. The sample holds 120,000 to 150,000 clones; 65% to 80% are singletons and the top ten take approximately 3.6%. Material: peripheral blood. These receptors all stem from a man aged 60-69 years with acute or convalescent COVID-19.

The J gene is TRBJ1-6, the V gene TRBV14, with unresolved D. The CDR3 runs to 15 residues. V gave up 0 bases and J gave up 10 bases, with 13 bases separating them. The germline gives CDR1 SGHDN, CDR2 FVKESK. The CDR3 coding sequence is TGTGCCAGCAGCCAAGATGGCTCGGGGAGATCACCCCTCCACTTT. This encodes CASSQDGSGRSPLHF.

This chain connects TRBV6-5 to TRBJ1-6; TRBD1 aligns across 7 bases. The CDR3 consists of 15 residues. The ends lost 8 bases at V and 7 bases at J; junction bases unmatched: 11. Germline CDR1 MNHEY, CDR2 SVGAGI. In DNA, the CDR3 is TGTGCCAGCCGGGAGAGAACAGGGGCGAATTCACCCCTCCACTTT. This translates into CASRERTGANSPLHF.

This chain joins TRBV19 and TRBJ1-2, with D perhaps matching TRBD1 (5 bases). V was pared by 7 bases and J by 3 bases, with 12 bases between. This CDR3 has 13 amino acids. CDR1 is LNHDA and CDR2 is SQIVND in the germline V gene (reference sequence). CDR3 DNA: TGTGCCAGTACCGCCAGGGAGGACTATGGCTACACCTTC. Amino acid sequence: CASTAREDYGYTF.

This chain links TRBV5-1 with TRBJ2-1; 9 bases map to TRBD2. Germline CDR1 SGHRS, CDR2 YFSETQ. V was clipped by 2 bases and J by 1 base; unmatched bases: 4. The CDR3 runs to 16 residues. CDR3 sequence: CASSFSGSRSYNEQFF. CDR3 nucleotide sequence: TGCGCCAGCAGCTTTAGCGGGAGTAGGTCCTACAATGAGCAGTTCTTC.

This CDR3 reads CATLNGDRENGQGYTF. CDR3 DNA: TGTGCCACGCTTAACGGGGACAGGGAAAATGGCCAGGGCTACACCTTC. This chain connects TRBV7-6 to TRBJ1-2; 9 bases map to TRBD1. CDR1 SGHVS and CDR2 FNYEAQ come from the germline V gene. V lost 10 bases and J lost 8; bases outside the gene matches: 20. CDR3 length equals 16 residues.

This chain joins TRBV27 and TRBJ2-7; 7 bases are shared with TRBD1. Germline CDR1 is MNHEY and CDR2 is SMNVEV (reference sequence). With 2 bases clipped from V and 4 bases from J, the junction kept 11 bases outside the gene matches. This CDR3 spans 16 amino acids. The CDR3 here is CASSLKFPGTAYEQYF. The CDR3 nucleotides are TGTGCCAGCAGTTTAAAATTCCCGGGGACAGCTTACGAGCAGTACTTC.

In its sample, this clone was seen many times. The J gene is TRBJ1-1, the V gene TRBV10-3; 8 bases line up with TRBD1. Germline V gene data show CDR1 as ENHRY and CDR2 as SYGVKD. The CDR3 is 16 amino acids. V trimming: 0 bases; J trimming: 3 bases; junction bases outside the gene matches: 6. The CDR3 loop reads CAISESFQGADTEAFF. The DNA for the CDR3 is TGTGCCATCAGTGAGTCTTTCCAGGGGGCTGACACTGAAGCTTTCTTT.